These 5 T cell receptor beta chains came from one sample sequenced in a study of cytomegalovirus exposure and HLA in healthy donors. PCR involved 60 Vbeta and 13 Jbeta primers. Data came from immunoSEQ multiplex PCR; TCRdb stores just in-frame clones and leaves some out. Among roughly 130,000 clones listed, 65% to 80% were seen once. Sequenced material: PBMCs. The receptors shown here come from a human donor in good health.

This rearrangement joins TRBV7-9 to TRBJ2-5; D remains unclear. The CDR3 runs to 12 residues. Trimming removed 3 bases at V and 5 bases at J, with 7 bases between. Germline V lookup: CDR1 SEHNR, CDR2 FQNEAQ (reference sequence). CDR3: CASSFSRETQYF. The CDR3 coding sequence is TGTGCCAGCAGCTTCTCTCGTGAGACCCAGTACTTC.

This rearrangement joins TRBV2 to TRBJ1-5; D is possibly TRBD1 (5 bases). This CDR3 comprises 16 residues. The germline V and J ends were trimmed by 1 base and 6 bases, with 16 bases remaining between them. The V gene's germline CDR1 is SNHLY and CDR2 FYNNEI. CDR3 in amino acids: CASSEGGTRVGQPQHF. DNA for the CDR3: TGTGCCAGCAGTGAAGGAGGTACCAGGGTAGGTCAGCCCCAGCATTTT.

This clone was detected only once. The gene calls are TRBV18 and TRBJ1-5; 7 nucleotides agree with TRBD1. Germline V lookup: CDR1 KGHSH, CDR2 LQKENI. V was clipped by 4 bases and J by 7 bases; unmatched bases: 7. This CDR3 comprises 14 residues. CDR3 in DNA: TGTGCCAGCTCACGACAGGGTGATCGACAGCCCCAGCATTTT. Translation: CASSRQGDRQPQHF.

CDR3 sequence reads: CASSLPGYGYQPQHF. The CDR3 nucleotides read TGTGCCAGCAGTTTACCGGGGTACGGCTATCAGCCCCAGCATTTT. V usage is TRBV28 and J usage is TRBJ1-5; D uncertain. The ends were cut back, 2 bases at V and 5 bases at J, with 13 bases in the middle. The CDR3 is 15 amino acids. The V gene's germline CDR1 is MDHEN and CDR2 SYDVKM.

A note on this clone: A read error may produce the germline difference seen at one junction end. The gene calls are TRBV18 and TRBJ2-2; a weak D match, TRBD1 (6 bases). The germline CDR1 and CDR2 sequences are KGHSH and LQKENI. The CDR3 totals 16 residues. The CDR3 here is CASSPYHRENSGELFF. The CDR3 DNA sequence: TGTGCCAGCTCACCTTATCACAGGGAGAACAGCGGGGAGCTGTTTTTT.